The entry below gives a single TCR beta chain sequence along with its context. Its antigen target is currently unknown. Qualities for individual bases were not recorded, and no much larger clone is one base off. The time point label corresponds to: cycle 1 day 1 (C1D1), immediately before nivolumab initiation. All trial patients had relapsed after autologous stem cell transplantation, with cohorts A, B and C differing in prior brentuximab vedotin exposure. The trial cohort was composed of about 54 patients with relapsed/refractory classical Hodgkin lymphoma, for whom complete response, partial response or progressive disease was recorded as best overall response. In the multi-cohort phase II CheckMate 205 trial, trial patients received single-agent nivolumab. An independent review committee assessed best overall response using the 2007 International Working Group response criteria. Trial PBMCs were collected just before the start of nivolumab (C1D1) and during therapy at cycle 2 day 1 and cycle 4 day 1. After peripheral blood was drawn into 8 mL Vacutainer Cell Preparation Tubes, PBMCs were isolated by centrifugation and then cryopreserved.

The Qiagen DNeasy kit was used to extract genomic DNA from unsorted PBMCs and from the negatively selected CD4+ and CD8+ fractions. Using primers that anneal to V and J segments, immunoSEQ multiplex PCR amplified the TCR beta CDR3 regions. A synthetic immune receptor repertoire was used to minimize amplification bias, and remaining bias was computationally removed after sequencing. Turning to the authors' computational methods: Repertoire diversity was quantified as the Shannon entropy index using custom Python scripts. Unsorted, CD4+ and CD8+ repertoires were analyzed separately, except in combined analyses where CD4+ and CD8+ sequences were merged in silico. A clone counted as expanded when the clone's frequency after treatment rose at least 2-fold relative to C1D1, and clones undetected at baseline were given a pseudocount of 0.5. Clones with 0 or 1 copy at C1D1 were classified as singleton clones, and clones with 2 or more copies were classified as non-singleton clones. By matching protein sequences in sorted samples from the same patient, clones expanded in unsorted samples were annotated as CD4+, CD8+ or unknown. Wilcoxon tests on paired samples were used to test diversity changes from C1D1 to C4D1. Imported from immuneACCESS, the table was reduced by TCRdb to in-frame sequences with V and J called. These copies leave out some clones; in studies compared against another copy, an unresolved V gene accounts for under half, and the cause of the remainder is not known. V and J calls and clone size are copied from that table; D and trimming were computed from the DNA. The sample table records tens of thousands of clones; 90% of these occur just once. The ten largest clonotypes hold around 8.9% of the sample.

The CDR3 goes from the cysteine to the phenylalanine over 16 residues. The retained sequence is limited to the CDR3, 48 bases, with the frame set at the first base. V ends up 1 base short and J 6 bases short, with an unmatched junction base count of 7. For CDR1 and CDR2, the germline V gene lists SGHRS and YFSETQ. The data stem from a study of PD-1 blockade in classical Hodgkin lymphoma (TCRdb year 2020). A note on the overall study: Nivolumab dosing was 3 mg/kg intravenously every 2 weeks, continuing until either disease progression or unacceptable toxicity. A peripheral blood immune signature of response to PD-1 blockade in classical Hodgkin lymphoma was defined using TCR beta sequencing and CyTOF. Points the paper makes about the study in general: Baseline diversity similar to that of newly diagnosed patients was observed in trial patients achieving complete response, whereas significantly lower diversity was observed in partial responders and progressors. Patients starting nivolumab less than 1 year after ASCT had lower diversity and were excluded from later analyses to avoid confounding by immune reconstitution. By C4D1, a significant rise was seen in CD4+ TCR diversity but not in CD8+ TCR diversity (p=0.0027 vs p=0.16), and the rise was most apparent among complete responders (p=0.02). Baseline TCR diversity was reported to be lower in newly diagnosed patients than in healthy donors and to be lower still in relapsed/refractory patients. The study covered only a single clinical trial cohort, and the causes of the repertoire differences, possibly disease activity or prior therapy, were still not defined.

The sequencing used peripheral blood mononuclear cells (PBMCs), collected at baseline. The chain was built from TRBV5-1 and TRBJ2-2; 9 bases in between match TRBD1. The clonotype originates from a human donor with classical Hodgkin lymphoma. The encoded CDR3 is CASSLSTGGAAGELFF. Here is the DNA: TGCGCCAGCAGCTTGAGTACAGGGGGCGCCGCCGGGGAGCTGTTTTTT.